The 25 T cell receptor beta chains given below trace back to one sample, sequenced in a study of cytomegalovirus exposure and HLA in healthy donors. Vbeta (60) and Jbeta (13) primers were used in the PCR. The data were produced by immunoSEQ multiplex PCR, yet TCRdb's version contains in-frame clones alone and is incomplete. The table records around 190,000 clones, around three quarters of them present only once. Sequenced sample: PBMCs. The source is a woman aged 35 to 49 in good health and CMV-seronegative.

This clone has more than one count but fewer than ten. A much larger clone differs from this one at a single base, so this may be a read error. CDR3: CASSQELEAGTYNEQFF. The CDR3 nucleotides are TGCGCCAGCAGCCAAGAACTGGAGGCGGGGACCTACAATGAGCAGTTCTTC. The chain carries TRBV4-1 and TRBJ2-1; D is perhaps TRBD2 (6 bases). Between the trimmed V and J ends, which lost 0 bases and 2 bases, there was a span of 14 bases. Germline CDR1 MGHRA, CDR2 YSYEKL. The CDR3 runs to 17 residues.

This chain connects TRBV9 to TRBJ1-2; 7 bases are shared with TRBD1. V trimming: 4 bases; J trimming: 8 bases; junction bases outside the gene matches: 11. This CDR3 is 14 amino acids long. The V gene's germline CDR1 is SGDLS and CDR2 YYNGEE. The CDR3 sequence: CASSRGQILGGYTF. CDR3 DNA sequence: TGTGCCAGCAGCCGGGGACAGATCCTAGGCGGCTACACCTTC.

The V and J genes are TRBV5-1 and TRBJ2-2; D possibly corresponds to TRBD2 (6 bases). The germline V and J ends were trimmed by 1 base and 2 bases, with 15 bases remaining between them. This CDR3 comprises 17 residues. CDR1 is SGHRS and CDR2 is YFSETQ in the germline V gene. In DNA, the CDR3 is TGCGCCAGCAGCTTGAGGTTGCGGGGAGGTAACACCGGGGAGCTGTTTTTT. Its protein product is CASSLRLRGGNTGELFF.

The rearrangement links TRBV4-3 to TRBJ1-1; no clear D gene. This CDR3 region has 13 residues. V shed 0 bases and J shed 5 bases, with 7 bases lying between them. Per germline, CDR1 LGHNA and CDR2 YSLEER. The CDR3 nucleotides are TGCGCCAGCAGCCAAGACCCGGGAACTGAAGCTTTCTTT. Its translation: CASSQDPGTEAFF.

The chain employs TRBV30 and TRBJ2-1; 11 bases agree with TRBD1. CDR1 is GTSNPN, CDR2 SVGIG, per germline (reference sequence). The CDR3 loop spans 15 amino acids. Losses at the gene ends were 1 base for V and 2 bases for J; bases not matched to a gene: 1. The CDR3 region has the DNA TGTGCCTGGAGTGGGGACAGGGGGACCTACAATGAGCAGTTCTTC. It specifies CAWSGDRGTYNEQFF.

This sequence joins TRBV2 and TRBJ1-3; 7 bases agree with TRBD1. The V gene end was trimmed by 7 bases and the J gene end by 9 bases; junction bases not matched to a gene: 15. This CDR3 spans 15 amino acids. Germline V gives CDR1 SNHLY, CDR2 FYNNEI. CDR3 amino acids: CASKEDRAVLGTIYF. In DNA form, the CDR3 reads TGTGCCAGCAAGGAAGACAGGGCCGTCTTGGGCACCATATATTTT.

This rearrangement joins TRBV27 to TRBJ1-5, with D perhaps TRBD1 (6 bases). In germline, CDR1 is MNHEY, CDR2 SMNVEV (reference sequence). The CDR3 totals 14 residues. Trimming removed 3 bases from V and 4 bases from J, with 10 bases in between. CDR3 nucleotide sequence: TGTGCCAGCAGTTTCGTTAGGGGGAATCAGCCCCAGCATTTT. Its translation: CASSFVRGNQPQHF.

The sample holds one count of this clone. This rearrangement joins TRBV7-3 to TRBJ1-6; 10 bases are shared with TRBD1. The CDR3 is 14 amino acids. The germline gives CDR1 SGHTA, CDR2 FQGTGA. V trimming: 5 bases; J trimming: 8 bases; junction bases outside the gene matches: 3. The CDR3 loop is CASSLGTGDSPLHF. The CDR3 nucleotides are TGTGCCAGCAGCCTTGGGACAGGGGATTCACCCCTCCACTTT.

The chain combines TRBV28 with TRBJ2-7, with D perhaps matching TRBD2 (6 bases). Germline V CDR1 and CDR2: MDHEN, SYDVKM. This CDR3 has 15 amino acids. The V gene lost 6 bases and the J gene lost 0 bases, with 15 bases spanning the gap. CDR3 sequence: CASRPGGQSSYEQYF. CDR3 coding DNA: TGTGCCAGCAGGCCCGGGGGTCAGAGCTCCTACGAGCAGTACTTC.

V is TRBV19 and J is TRBJ2-1; D may be TRBD1 (6 bases). The V and J ends lost 1 base and 0 bases respectively, with 10 bases between them. In germline, CDR1 is LNHDA, CDR2 SQIVND (reference sequence). CDR3 length: 16 residues. In DNA form, the CDR3 reads TGTGCCAGTAGTATAGGCCGGGACATCTCCTACAATGAGCAGTTCTTC. It specifies CASSIGRDISYNEQFF.

This chain links TRBV10-3 with TRBJ2-1; possibly TRBD2 for D (5 bases). This CDR3 spans 17 amino acids. Per the germline V gene, CDR1 is ENHRY and CDR2 is SYGVKD. Trimming removed 2 bases at V and 0 bases at J, with 14 bases between. CDR3 region: CAISETGLPSSYNEQFF. The CDR3 DNA reads as TGTGCCATCAGTGAGACTGGACTCCCAAGCTCCTACAATGAGCAGTTCTTC.

CDR3 sequence reads: CAWRQGLYEQYF. The DNA of the CDR3 is TGTGCCTGGAGACAGGGGCTCTACGAGCAGTACTTC. V usage is TRBV30 and J usage is TRBJ2-7, with 7 nucleotides matching TRBD1. The germline V gene encodes CDR1 GTSNPN and CDR2 SVGIG (reference sequence). V shed 3 bases and J 3 bases; nucleotides not matched to a gene: 2. The CDR3 covers 12 residues.

This sequence joins TRBV6-5 and TRBJ1-1, with a tentative D call TRBD1 (6 bases). Germline CDR1 reads MNHEY; CDR2 reads SVGAGI. The CDR3 sequence is 13 residues long. With 4 bases removed from V and 7 bases from J, the gap between germline ends came to 13 bases. CDR3 sequence: CASSSTGWGEAFF. The CDR3 DNA sequence: TGTGCCAGCAGTTCTACAGGGTGGGGTGAAGCTTTCTTT.

CDR3 sequence: CASSVAGGRAENEQFF. Written as DNA, the CDR3 is TGTGCCAGCAGCGTAGCGGGGGGGAGGGCCGAGAATGAGCAGTTCTTC. This rearrangement joins TRBV9 to TRBJ2-1, with 8 bases identical to TRBD2. Trimming took 0 bases from V and 7 from J; bases not matched to a gene: 9. The CDR3 length is 16 residues. CDR1 and CDR2 from the germline V gene are SGDLS and YYNGEE. The full variable domain, rest sourced from reference TRBV9 and TRBJ2-1, is DSGVTQTPKHLITATGQRVTLRCSPRSGDLSVYWYQQSLDQGLQFLIQYYNGEERAKGNILERFSAQQFPDLHSELNLSSLELGDSALYFCASSVAGGRAENEQFFGPGTRLTVL.

The chain is built from TRBV7-2 and TRBJ2-7; 7 nucleotides agree with TRBD1. Per germline, CDR1 SGHTA and CDR2 FQGNSA. V lost 5 bases and J lost 4; bases outside the gene matches: 8. There are 14 residues in the CDR3. The CDR3 nucleotides are TGTGCCAGCAGCATAGGGACAGCGAATTACGAGCAGTACTTC. This codes for CASSIGTANYEQYF.

Comments on this clone: Other DNA sequences in this specimen translate into the identical CDR3. The J gene is TRBJ1-2, the V gene TRBV29-1; 7 nucleotides match TRBD1. V lost 7 bases and J lost 8; bases outside the gene matches: 10. The germline gives CDR1 SQVTM, CDR2 ANQGSEA. CDR3 length: 12 amino acids. This chain's CDR3 is CSASGQAGGYTF. The DNA of the CDR3 is TGCAGCGCCTCCGGACAGGCCGGAGGCTACACCTTC.

V gene TRBV10-3 combines with J gene TRBJ2-7, with 7 bases identical to TRBD1. V dropped 8 bases and J dropped 3; count of bases not matched to a gene: 10. Germline V gene lookup returns CDR1 ENHRY and CDR2 SYGVKD. The CDR3 is 14 amino acids. The chain's CDR3 is CAIGRGQTNYEQYF. DNA of the CDR3: TGTGCCATCGGACGGGGACAGACGAACTACGAGCAGTACTTC.

The chain uses TRBV30 and TRBJ1-1, with TRBD1 as a possible D gene (5 bases). Germline V gives CDR1 GTSNPN, CDR2 SVGIG (reference sequence). The V and J ends lost 4 bases and 4 bases respectively, with 13 bases between them. The CDR3 contains 13 residues. CDR3 DNA: TGTGCCTGGAAGGGACTCTTAGGCACTGAAGCTTTCTTT. Protein: CAWKGLLGTEAFF.

The V and J genes are TRBV6-6 and TRBJ2-1; D possibly corresponds to TRBD2 (6 bases). There are 13 residues in the CDR3. Germline V gene data show CDR1 as MNHNY and CDR2 as SVGAGI (reference sequence). V shed 4 bases and J shed 9 bases, with 13 bases lying between them. CDR3 region: CASSSGGSGEQFF. Here the CDR3 DNA reads TGTGCCAGCAGTTCTGGGGGGTCTGGTGAGCAGTTCTTC.

On this clone itself: Other DNA sequences in this sample translate to the same CDR3. The rearrangement joins TRBV7-9 to TRBJ1-2; D gene uncertain. Germline V gene lookup returns CDR1 SEHNR and CDR2 FQNEAQ (reference sequence). The ends were cut back, 4 bases at V and 0 bases at J, with 6 bases in the middle. The CDR3 covers 13 residues. The CDR3: CASSSLSNYGYTF. CDR3 sequence (DNA): TGTGCCAGCAGCTCGTTGTCTAACTATGGCTACACCTTC.

The chain joins TRBV10-1 to TRBJ2-5; TRBD2 aligns across 16 bases. Trimming took 5 bases from V and 2 from J; bases not matched to a gene: 5. The CDR3 has 17 amino acids. The germline gives CDR1 WNHNN, CDR2 SYGVQD (reference sequence). The CDR3 spells CASSLGTSGGAQETQYF. CDR3 nucleotide sequence: TGCGCCAGCAGTCTCGGGACTAGCGGGGGGGCTCAAGAGACCCAGTACTTC.

The chain employs TRBV30 and TRBJ1-2; no reliable D call. V was trimmed by 4 bases and J by 3 bases, leaving 15 bases between them. This CDR3 has 14 amino acids. Germline CDR1 GTSNPN, CDR2 SVGIG (reference sequence). The CDR3 is CAWIPLGVYYGYTF. CDR3 sequence (DNA): TGTGCCTGGATCCCCCTCGGGGTCTACTATGGCTACACCTTC. Supplemented by reference TRBV30 and TRBJ1-2, the full variable domain reads SQTIHQWPATLVQPVGSPLSLECTVEGTSNPNLYWYRQAAGRGLQLLFYSVGIGQISSEVPQNLSASRPQDRQFILSSKKLLLSDSGFYLCAWIPLGVYYGYTFGSGTRLTVV.

This clone was observed once. V is TRBV27 and J is TRBJ2-3; the match to TRBD1 covers 8 bases. V shed 5 bases, J shed 5 bases, and the junction held 6 bases outside the gene matches. Germline CDR1 MNHEY, CDR2 SMNVEV (reference sequence). This CDR3 has 14 amino acids. The CDR3 loop reads CASSLGQGIDTQYF. In nucleotides, the CDR3 is TGTGCCAGCAGTCTCGGACAGGGTATAGATACGCAGTATTTT.

The rearrangement joins TRBV5-4 to TRBJ2-2; TRBD2 matches 7 bases. Losses at the gene ends were 2 bases for V and 7 bases for J; bases not matched to a gene: 8. The CDR3 has 15 amino acids. CDR1 and CDR2 from the germline V gene are SGHNT and YYREEE (reference sequence). CDR3: CASSFLGGPIGELFF. Here the CDR3 DNA reads TGTGCCAGCAGCTTCTTGGGAGGGCCGATCGGGGAGCTGTTTTTT.

The V call is TRBV6-6, the J call TRBJ2-1, with D unclear. Deletions cut 2 bases from V and 9 bases from J, with 8 bases between. The V gene's germline CDR1 is MNHNY and CDR2 SVGAGI (reference sequence). CDR3 length: 12 amino acids. CDR3 sequence: CASSYISREQFF. The CDR3 bases are TGTGCCAGCAGTTACATTTCGCGTGAGCAGTTCTTC.